The source of this TCR beta chain is a study of Ad26.COV2.S vaccination and SARS-CoV-2 variants. Treatment defined: around 19 received Ad26.COV2.S at low or high dose, single or two shots; roughly five received placebo; per-sample allocation not given. Repertoires come from day 63 after the first vaccine or placebo injection. V dropped 4 bases and J dropped 0 bases, with 16 bases sitting between them. The germline V gene has CDR1 MGHRA and CDR2 YSYEKL. The CDR3 sequence is 17 residues long. Some clones are missing from TCRdb's copy, which holds only in-frame ones; the method was immunoSEQ multiplex PCR. The sample carries about 480,000 clones, roughly 87% recorded once.

The starting material was peripheral blood, obtained in a trial of Ad26.COV2.S vaccine versus placebo. The TCR comes from a person aged 18-65 years who received the Ad26.COV2.S COVID-19 vaccine or a placebo. The rearrangement links TRBV4-1 to TRBJ2-1; possibly TRBD1 or TRBD2 for D (7 bases each). In DNA, the CDR3 is TGCGCCAGCAGCCTTTTTCAGGGGGGGGGCTCCTACAATGAGCAGTTCTTC. It translates to CASSLFQGGGSYNEQFF.